This entry is about one T cell receptor beta chain. Antigen unknown. The CDR3 covers 12 residues. Per germline, CDR1 WSHSY and CDR2 SAAADI. The V gene lost 2 bases and the J gene lost 8 bases, with 9 bases spanning the gap. This sample is drawn from a study of cytotoxic CD8 clonotypes in ibrutinib-treated CLL. Study context: Overall, roughly 25 responses were partial and 2 complete; following median roughly 68 months, roughly 15 patients stayed remitted and some 12 progressed. Each sample contained, on average, about 250,000 productive templates and 80,000 to 95,000 productive rearrangements. Findings of the study overall: The study found clonality rose at ibrutinib response, then fell toward baseline at progression.

Using immunoSEQ multiplex PCR, the repertoire was profiled, and TCRdb retains in-frame clones only, with some absent. The sample includes 130,000 or so clones, 79% of them seen just once. The rearrangement links TRBV10-2 to TRBJ1-2; D not certain. This receptor was obtained from a human donor with chronic lymphocytic leukemia. Sequencing used PBMCs, obtained after 12 months of ibrutinib treatment. The CDR3 DNA reads as TGCGCCAGCAGTGAGGTCGAGTGGGGCTACACCTTC. This encodes CASSEVEWGYTF.